These T cell receptor beta chains were read from a single sample in a study of T cells in Graves' hyperthyroidism and ophthalmopathy. TCRdb passed the multiplex PCR reads through MiXCR, listing each CDR3 protein once. The table lists about 570,000 distinct CDR3 sequences, roughly 46% of them singletons. Source material: peripheral blood or thyroid tissue (not recorded which). Source of these receptors: an adult woman with Graves' disease, either hyperthyroidism or ophthalmopathy (not recorded which). Both conserved end residues are part of each CDR3. A D gene is named only where the DNA matches it firmly. Where a row states a size, it is once, few, many or the class of an expanded clone; other rows omit it.

TRBJ2-7 TRBV12-3/TRBV12-4 - many CASSLDRAYEQYF TGTGCCAGCAGTTTAGACCGAGCCTACGAGCAGTACTTC
TRBJ1-3 TRBV10-3 - once CAIKSAGVGNTIYF TGTGCCATCAAATCTGCGGGGGTCGGAAACACCATATATTTT
TRBJ2-7 TRBV20-1 - - CSARVYEQYF TGCAGTGCTAGGGTCTACGAGCAGTACTTC
TRBJ1-1 TRBV5-4 - - CASSSRWGVTEAFF TGTGCCAGCAGCAGCCGGTGGGGGGTAACTGAAGCTTTCTTT
TRBJ1-1 TRBV7-8 TRBD1 many CASSTDRGWTEAFF TGTGCCAGCAGCACAGACAGGGGGTGGACTGAAGCTTTCTTT
TRBJ2-5 TRBV10-3 - - CAIRKGGEETQYF TGTGCCATCAGGAAGGGGGGGGAAGAGACCCAGTACTTC
TRBJ1-4 TRBV11-2 - - CASSPANLFF TGTGCCAGCAGCCCCGCAAACCTGTTTTTT
TRBJ1-1 TRBV6-5 - many CASSYNREQTEAFF TGTGCCAGCAGTTACAACAGGGAGCAGACTGAAGCTTTCTTT
TRBJ2-2 TRBV7-3 - - CASSLDRTLSPFNTGELFF TGTGCCAGCAGCCTTGACAGGACCCTTTCACCTTTTAACACCGGGGAGCTGTTTTTT
TRBJ2-3 TRBV5-1 - few CASSWGQLNTQYF TGCGCCAGCAGCTGGGGACAACTAAATACGCAGTATTTT
TRBJ1-1 TRBV10-2 - - CASSEGQLTEAFF TGCGCCAGCAGTGAAGGGCAGCTCACTGAAGCTTTCTTT
TRBJ2-7 TRBV10-3 TRBD1 - CATQDRDTYEQYF TGTGCCACACAGGACAGGGACACGTACGAGCAGTACTTC
TRBJ2-1 TRBV15 TRBD1 few CATSNVGSGTGYYEQFF TGTGCCACCAGCAACGTTGGCTCCGGGACAGGGTATTATGAGCAGTTCTTC
TRBJ2-2 TRBV2 - - CASSERMAGELFF TGTGCCAGCAGTGAAAGGATGGCCGGGGAGCTGTTTTTT
TRBJ1-6 TRBV20-1 - - CSAKLPGLFDSPLHF TGCAGTGCCAAACTCCCGGGACTCTTCGATTCACCCCTCCACTTT